The sequence of this T cell receptor beta chain was determined in a study of regulatory T cells in long-lasting Graves disease. Study-level background: Freshly diagnosed Graves' patients had used antithyroid drugs for under 3 months. Whole-study results and caveats: TRBV28 was favored in persistent disease, as were TRBJ1-2 and TRBJ2-5.

HTBI primers from iRepertoire and Arm-PCR of CDR3 regions yielded the TCR beta libraries. TCRdb reanalysed the multiplex PCR reads using MiXCR and keeps one entry per CDR3 protein. There are roughly 420,000 distinct CDR3 sequences in the sample; around 15% occur only once, and 20% to 25% lies in the top ten. This clonotype was detected many times. Antigen: not known. Germline V lookup: CDR1 MNHEY, CDR2 SMNVEV (reference sequence). With 6 bases clipped from V and 6 bases from J, the junction kept 7 bases outside the gene matches. The CDR3 consists of 13 residues. Time point given: newly diagnosed GD, antithyroid drugs for less than 3 months. Generation of the TCR library employed RNA extracted from PBMCs. The same sample was also studied in work on T cells in Graves' hyperthyroidism and ophthalmopathy. That report notes: The model forecast ophthalmopathy, anticipating it by a median approximately 6.2 months before onset.

The clonotype was recovered from a woman aged 18-35 years with Graves disease. The sample in question was peripheral blood mononuclear cells (PBMCs), obtained at new diagnosis, from a patient treated with antithyroid drugs. The rearrangement links TRBV27 to TRBJ2-7; TRBD2 agrees at 8 bases. The CDR3 nucleotides are TGTGCCAGCAGGACTAGCGCATTCCCCGAGCAGTACTTC. This gives the protein CASRTSAFPEQYF.